This is a list of T cell receptor beta chains from one sample in a study of CD8 T cells in Susac syndrome. A single record per CDR3 protein comes from TCRdb applying MiXCR to the immunoSEQ multiplex PCR reads. The sample contains tens of thousands of distinct CDR3 sequences, over 90% of which appear only once. The sample comprised CD8+ T cells from PBMCs. The receptors were gathered from a human donor in good health. The CDR3 runs from the conserved cysteine through the conserved F or W. A D gene is named only where the DNA matches it firmly. Only some rows state a clone size, as once, few, many or a class for expanded clones.

clone_size: .; d_call: TRBD2; v_call: TRBV7-2; j_call: TRBJ2-7; cdr3_nt: TGTGCCAGCAGCTTAGGGACTAGCGCTCCCTACGAGCAGTACTTC; cdr3_aa: CASSLGTSAPYEQYF
clone_size: .; d_call: .; v_call: TRBV7-9; j_call: TRBJ2-5; cdr3_nt: TGTGCCAGCAGCCCCACTTGGGAGACCCAGTACTTC; cdr3_aa: CASSPTWETQYF
clone_size: .; d_call: TRBD2; v_call: TRBV12-3/TRBV12-4; j_call: TRBJ2-1; cdr3_nt: TGTGCCAGCAGCCGACTAGCGGGAGGGGACAATGAGCAGTTCTTC; cdr3_aa: CASSRLAGGDNEQFF
clone_size: .; d_call: .; v_call: TRBV7-2; j_call: TRBJ1-3; cdr3_nt: TGTGCCAGCAGCTTAGTTTTGGGTGGGGAGGAAAACACCATATATTTT; cdr3_aa: CASSLVLGGEENTIYF
clone_size: once; d_call: .; v_call: TRBV24-1; j_call: TRBJ2-2; cdr3_nt: TGTGCCACCAGTGACCACTTTAGTAACGGGGAGCTGTTTTTT; cdr3_aa: CATSDHFSNGELFF
clone_size: .; d_call: TRBD2; v_call: TRBV11-2; j_call: TRBJ2-3; cdr3_nt: TGTGCCAGCCCGGGCGGGAGTCCTTACACAGATACGCAGTATTTT; cdr3_aa: CASPGGSPYTDTQYF
clone_size: once; d_call: .; v_call: TRBV5-1; j_call: TRBJ2-7; cdr3_nt: TGCGCCAGCAGCTTGTTTGGGCAGCCAGACTACGAGCAGTACTTC; cdr3_aa: CASSLFGQPDYEQYF
clone_size: .; d_call: .; v_call: TRBV7-9; j_call: TRBJ1-2; cdr3_nt: TGTGCCAGCAGTCTGCCCGACAGTAACTATGGCTACACCTTC; cdr3_aa: CASSLPDSNYGYTF
clone_size: .; d_call: TRBD2; v_call: TRBV4-1; j_call: TRBJ2-7; cdr3_nt: TGCGCCAGCAGCCAGGGGACCGGGACTAGCGGGAGTTACGAGCAGTACTTC; cdr3_aa: CASSQGTGTSGSYEQYF
clone_size: .; d_call: .; v_call: TRBV2; j_call: TRBJ1-1; cdr3_nt: TGTGCCAGCAGTGAAGCAGCGCCCAGACCTGAAGCTTTCTTT; cdr3_aa: CASSEAAPRPEAFF
clone_size: .; d_call: .; v_call: TRBV5-1; j_call: TRBJ1-1; cdr3_nt: TGCGCCAGCAGCTTGGATCATAGCGACACTGAAGCTTTCTTT; cdr3_aa: CASSLDHSDTEAFF
clone_size: .; d_call: .; v_call: TRBV19; j_call: TRBJ2-1; cdr3_nt: TGTGCCAGTGGGGAAACCCCCGATCTCAGCTCCTACAATGAGCAGTTCTTC; cdr3_aa: CASGETPDLSSYNEQFF
clone_size: few; d_call: .; v_call: TRBV6-5; j_call: TRBJ2-1; cdr3_nt: TGTGCCAGCAGTTACGGGGGAAGCTCCTACAATGAGCAGTTCTTC; cdr3_aa: CASSYGGSSYNEQFF
clone_size: .; d_call: .; v_call: TRBV20-1; j_call: TRBJ2-5; cdr3_nt: TGCAGTGCTAGAGATTTTAATCCGAGGTCGGGGGGCTACGTTCAAGAGACCCAGTACTTC; cdr3_aa: CSARDFNPRSGGYVQETQYF
clone_size: .; d_call: .; v_call: TRBV4-2; j_call: TRBJ2-7; cdr3_nt: TGTGCCAGCAGCCAAGACTCCAGGGCCCACGAGCAGTACTTC; cdr3_aa: CASSQDSRAHEQYF
clone_size: .; d_call: TRBD2; v_call: TRBV4-1; j_call: TRBJ2-2; cdr3_nt: TGCGCCAGCAGCCCTCGGACTAGCGGGAGGGAGAACACCGGGGAGCTGTTTTTT; cdr3_aa: CASSPRTSGRENTGELFF
clone_size: .; d_call: TRBD1; v_call: TRBV19; j_call: TRBJ2-2; cdr3_nt: TGTGCCAGTAGTAAAATCTCGGGACAGGGTGGGGCCGGGGAGCTGTTTTTT; cdr3_aa: CASSKISGQGGAGELFF
clone_size: .; d_call: TRBD1; v_call: TRBV4-1; j_call: TRBJ1-2; cdr3_nt: TGCGCCAGCAGGCAGGGGGCAGAGGGCTACACCTTC; cdr3_aa: CASRQGAEGYTF
clone_size: .; d_call: .; v_call: TRBV30; j_call: TRBJ2-1; cdr3_nt: TGTGCCTGGAGTGTACAAAGGGAGCAGTTCTTC; cdr3_aa: CAWSVQREQFF
clone_size: .; d_call: .; v_call: TRBV30; j_call: TRBJ1-6; cdr3_nt: TGTGCCTGGAGCACCGGGGCACCCCTCCACTTT; cdr3_aa: CAWSTGAPLHF
clone_size: .; d_call: .; v_call: TRBV7-8; j_call: TRBJ2-6; cdr3_nt: TGTGCCAGCAGCTTAGCGCGAAGGATCTCTGGGGCCAACGTCCTGACTTTC; cdr3_aa: CASSLARRISGANVLTF
clone_size: .; d_call: .; v_call: TRBV27; j_call: TRBJ2-5; cdr3_nt: TGTGCCAGCAGTTTAGCCGGTTCCCAAGAGACCCAGTACTTC; cdr3_aa: CASSLAGSQETQYF
clone_size: .; d_call: .; v_call: TRBV2; j_call: TRBJ2-2; cdr3_nt: TGTGCCAGCAGTGTGGGGACCGGCGGGAACACCGGGGAGCTGTTTTTT; cdr3_aa: CASSVGTGGNTGELFF
clone_size: .; d_call: TRBD2; v_call: TRBV7-9; j_call: TRBJ2-3; cdr3_nt: TGTGCCAGCAGCTTACGCGGGAGGGCCGGGACAGATACGCAGTATTTT; cdr3_aa: CASSLRGRAGTDTQYF
clone_size: .; d_call: .; v_call: TRBV7-9; j_call: TRBJ2-7; cdr3_nt: TGTGCCAGCAGCTTAGGTGTAGGGTTCTCCTACGAGCAGTACTTC; cdr3_aa: CASSLGVGFSYEQYF
clone_size: .; d_call: .; v_call: TRBV7-9; j_call: TRBJ2-7; cdr3_nt: TGTGCCAGCAGCCCAAGCCCCGGACAGGACTATCGGGGCTACGAGCAGTACTTC; cdr3_aa: CASSPSPGQDYRGYEQYF
clone_size: .; d_call: .; v_call: TRBV25-1; j_call: TRBJ1-1; cdr3_nt: TGTGCCAGCAGTGAAGTCGGGACCTACACTGAAGCTTTCTTT; cdr3_aa: CASSEVGTYTEAFF
clone_size: .; d_call: TRBD1; v_call: TRBV2; j_call: TRBJ2-4; cdr3_nt: TGTGCCAGCAGCCCACAAAGACAGGGGGCAAACATTCAGTACTTC; cdr3_aa: CASSPQRQGANIQYF
clone_size: .; d_call: .; v_call: TRBV7-2; j_call: TRBJ2-1; cdr3_nt: TGTGCCAGCAGCGCTCCGGGAACATCAGCCTACAATGAGCAGTTCTTC; cdr3_aa: CASSAPGTSAYNEQFF
clone_size: once; d_call: .; v_call: TRBV7-9; j_call: TRBJ2-5; cdr3_nt: TGTGCCAGCAGCTTAGGACCACGGGGAAGAGAGACCCAGTACTTC; cdr3_aa: CASSLGPRGRETQYF
clone_size: .; d_call: TRBD2; v_call: TRBV23-1; j_call: TRBJ2-2; cdr3_nt: TGCGCCAGCAGTCAATCCAGACTAGCCTACACCGGGGAGCTGTTTTTT; cdr3_aa: CASSQSRLAYTGELFF
clone_size: .; d_call: .; v_call: TRBV30; j_call: TRBJ1-2; cdr3_nt: TGTGCCTGGAGAGAGGCAGGCCACTATGGCTACACCTTC; cdr3_aa: CAWREAGHYGYTF
clone_size: once; d_call: .; v_call: TRBV19; j_call: TRBJ2-7; cdr3_nt: TGTGCCAGTAGTACAGGTCCAAGCGGGTTCGAGCAGTACTTC; cdr3_aa: CASSTGPSGFEQYF
clone_size: .; d_call: TRBD1; v_call: TRBV20-1; j_call: TRBJ2-4; cdr3_nt: TGCAGTGCTAGATTCACAGGGGACCAAGCCAAAAACATTCAGTACTTC; cdr3_aa: CSARFTGDQAKNIQYF
clone_size: .; d_call: .; v_call: TRBV29-1; j_call: TRBJ2-7; cdr3_nt: TGCAGCGTTGAGGTCAGCGATTCCCTACCCTACGAGCAGTACTTC; cdr3_aa: CSVEVSDSLPYEQYF
clone_size: .; d_call: .; v_call: TRBV9; j_call: TRBJ2-1; cdr3_nt: TGTGCCAGCAGCGGACAAAAAGGGTACAATGAGCAGTTCTTC; cdr3_aa: CASSGQKGYNEQFF
clone_size: .; d_call: .; v_call: TRBV6-2/TRBV6-3; j_call: TRBJ2-1; cdr3_nt: TGTGCCAGCAGTTACTCCAGGGACACCTACAATGAGCAGTTCTTC; cdr3_aa: CASSYSRDTYNEQFF
clone_size: .; d_call: .; v_call: TRBV6-5; j_call: TRBJ2-1; cdr3_nt: TGTGCCAGCGGTTTCTTGGACCTCGGCGGGTACAATGAGCAGTTCTTC; cdr3_aa: CASGFLDLGGYNEQFF
clone_size: .; d_call: TRBD2; v_call: TRBV20-1; j_call: TRBJ2-7; cdr3_nt: TGCAGTGCTAGTCTAGCGGCTTCCTACGAGCAGTACTTC; cdr3_aa: CSASLAASYEQYF
clone_size: few; d_call: .; v_call: TRBV12-3/TRBV12-4; j_call: TRBJ2-7; cdr3_nt: TGTGCCAGCACCTTCGGGGTACGCGAGCAGTACTTC; cdr3_aa: CASTFGVREQYF
clone_size: .; d_call: TRBD2; v_call: TRBV12-5; j_call: TRBJ2-1; cdr3_nt: TGTGCTAGTGGTCCTGAAAGCGGGAGGGCCACCTACAATGAGCAGTTCTTC; cdr3_aa: CASGPESGRATYNEQFF
clone_size: .; d_call: .; v_call: TRBV18; j_call: TRBJ2-5; cdr3_nt: TGTGCCAGCTCCCCACCCCTCGGAGAAGGCGATGACGGGGCGGAGACCCAGTACTTC; cdr3_aa: CASSPPLGEGDDGAETQYF
clone_size: .; d_call: .; v_call: TRBV12-3/TRBV12-4; j_call: TRBJ2-1; cdr3_nt: TGTGCCAGCAGTTTGGACACATTCTACAATGAGCAGTTCTTC; cdr3_aa: CASSLDTFYNEQFF
clone_size: .; d_call: .; v_call: TRBV7-9; j_call: TRBJ1-1; cdr3_nt: TGTGCCAGCAGCTTCCCAGGGATCCCTGAAGCTTTCTTT; cdr3_aa: CASSFPGIPEAFF
clone_size: .; d_call: TRBD2; v_call: TRBV5-4; j_call: TRBJ2-1; cdr3_nt: TGTGCCAGCAGGCCTCTAGCGGGCCCCTACAATGAGCAGTTCTTC; cdr3_aa: CASRPLAGPYNEQFF
clone_size: .; d_call: TRBD2; v_call: TRBV14; j_call: TRBJ2-1; cdr3_nt: TGTGCCAGCAGCTCGCCGGGACTAGCGTCCAATGAGCAGTTCTTC; cdr3_aa: CASSSPGLASNEQFF
clone_size: .; d_call: .; v_call: TRBV6-4; j_call: TRBJ2-1; cdr3_nt: TGTGCCAGCAGTGACTTCGGGGGCGGAAATGAGCAGTTCTTC; cdr3_aa: CASSDFGGGNEQFF